This is a list of T cell receptor beta chains from one sample in a study of blood T cells in healthy people across ages. One entry per CDR3 protein results from TCRdb running MiXCR on the 5' RACE reads. The profile shows 1.5 million to 2 million distinct CDR3 sequences, around 40% of them singletons. Sample: blood. These receptors originate from a human donor in good health. The CDR3 runs from the conserved cysteine through the conserved F or W. D genes are given only for firm matches. Clone size appears in some rows only: once, few, many, or a class for an expanded clone.

d_gene,j_gene,v_gene,abundance,CDR3nt,CDR3aa
TRBD1,TRBJ1-2,TRBV7-9,-,TGTGCCAGCAGCCGAGGGGGGACAGACTTTTTCTATGGCTACACCTTC,CASSRGGTDFFYGYTF
-,TRBJ1-2,TRBV20-1,-,TGCAGTGCTAGAGTAGGAGAGGGGAGCGGGAGTGGCTACACCTTC,CSARVGEGSGSGYTF
-,TRBJ1-5,TRBV7-9,-,TGTGCCAGCAGCTCCCGTGGGGCGTTAAGAAGGGGTCAGCCCCAGCATTTT,CASSSRGALRRGQPQHF
TRBD1,TRBJ1-2,TRBV7-2,-,TGTGCCAGCAGCTTTATCGGACAGGGGAGGGGCTACACCTTC,CASSFIGQGRGYTF
-,TRBJ1-1,TRBV7-3,-,TGTGCCAGCAGCCCCCGGGCATGGGACACTGAAGCTTTCTTT,CASSPRAWDTEAFF
TRBD2,TRBJ2-3,TRBV7-3,-,TGTGCCAGCAGCCGTCGACTAGCGGGGCCGGGAGATACGCAGTATTTT,CASSRRLAGPGDTQYF
-,TRBJ1-6,TRBV9,-,TGTGCCAGCAGTCTCAGGACGGGCAATCATTCACCCCTCCACTTT,CASSLRTGNHSPLHF
TRBD2,TRBJ2-1,TRBV7-3,-,TGTGCCAGCAGCTTAATGCCGGGGGGGTACAATGAGCAGTTCTTC,CASSLMPGGYNEQFF
-,TRBJ1-4,TRBV5-1,-,TGCGCCAGCAGCGGCACACAACGGGGCACTAATGAAATACTGTTTTTT,CASSGTQRGTNEILFF
-,TRBJ2-1,TRBV4-3,-,TGCGCCGGCAGCCAAGATGGTACTAGGGGCTACAATGAGCAGTTCTTC,CAGSQDGTRGYNEQFF
TRBD2,TRBJ2-1,TRBV7-2,-,TGTGCCAGCAGCTTGTCAGGAGCGGGGGTGGATGAGCAGTTCTTC,CASSLSGAGVDEQFF
-,TRBJ1-2,TRBV7-9,few,TGTGCCAGCAGCAAGGACTATGGCTACACCTTC,CASSKDYGYTF
-,TRBJ2-1,TRBV29-1,-,TGCAGCGTAGCGAATAGGAATGAGCAGTTCTTC,CSVANRNEQFF
TRBD1,TRBJ1-2,TRBV3-1,-,TGTGCCAGCAGCCAAGACCCCACAGGGGCCTATGGCTACACCTTC,CASSQDPTGAYGYTF
-,TRBJ1-6,TRBV27,few,TGTGCCAGCAGTGGCTTGGGATTCAATTCACCCCTCCACTTT,CASSGLGFNSPLHF
-,TRBJ1-2,TRBV29-1,few,TGCAGCGTTGCGGGCTGGACGATTGGCTACACCTTC,CSVAGWTIGYTF
TRBD1,TRBJ2-1,TRBV29-1,-,TGCAGCGTTGATTCGGGACAGGGCAATGAGCAGTTCTTC,CSVDSGQGNEQFF
-,TRBJ1-2,TRBV29-1,few,TGCAGCGTCACCAATAACTATGGCTACACCTTC,CSVTNNYGYTF
-,TRBJ1-6,TRBV6-2/TRBV6-3,few,TGTGCCAGCAGCCGCCGGACAGTTCCCGGTTCACCCCTCCACTTT,CASSRRTVPGSPLHF
TRBD2,TRBJ2-7,TRBV7-9,-,TGTGCCAGCAGCTGGACTAGCGGGCCCGCGCAGTACTTC,CASSWTSGPAQYF
-,TRBJ2-1,TRBV4-3,-,TGCGCCAGCAGCCAAGATTACAGTGGGCCCTACAATGAGCAGTTCTTC,CASSQDYSGPYNEQFF
-,TRBJ2-6,TRBV9,once,TGTGCCAGCAGCGCTTCTGGCGGACGGGAGAACTCTGGGGCCAACGTCCTGACTTTC,CASSASGGRENSGANVLTF
TRBD1,TRBJ2-7,TRBV29-1,-,TGCAGCACAAGTGACAGGGGAACCTACGAGCAGTACTTC,CSTSDRGTYEQYF
-,TRBJ2-5,TRBV20-1,few,TGCAGTGCTAGAGTCCTCGGACAGAGCCAAGAGACCCAGTACTTC,CSARVLGQSQETQYF
TRBD2,TRBJ2-7,TRBV12-3/TRBV12-4,-,TGTGCCAGCAGTTTAGCGGGACTAGTGACGAGCGAGCAGTACTTC,CASSLAGLVTSEQYF
-,TRBJ2-7,TRBV7-8,-,TGTGCCAGCAGCTTAGAGTTTGTCTTCTCCTACGAGCAGTACTTC,CASSLEFVFSYEQYF
-,TRBJ1-6,TRBV4-2,once,TGTGCCAGCAGCCAAGGATGGCGGCCAGGACAGTATAATTCATCCCTCCACTTT,CASSQGWRPGQYNSSLHF
TRBD2,TRBJ2-1,TRBV6-1,-,TGTGCCAGCAGGGGGAGGGACCCACCGAACAATGAGCAGTTCTTC,CASRGRDPPNNEQFF
TRBD1,TRBJ1-5,TRBV28,-,TGTGCCAGCAGCAAGGGACAGGCGCAGCATCAGCCCCAGCATTTT,CASSKGQAQHQPQHF
TRBD2,TRBJ2-4,TRBV5-1,-,TGCGCCAGCAGCTCCCGACTAGCGGGGAACTACAATGAGCAGTACTTC,CASSSRLAGNYNEQYF
-,TRBJ2-7,TRBV6-1,-,TGTGCCAGCAGTGCTCCGGTGGGGTCTAGCTCCTACGAGCAGTACTTC,CASSAPVGSSSYEQYF
TRBD1,TRBJ1-1,TRBV28,-,TGTGCCAGCAGTAACCCCCCAGGGGGCGGGAACACTGAAGCTTTCTTT,CASSNPPGGGNTEAFF
TRBD2,TRBJ2-3,TRBV20-1,-,TGCAGTGCTTTCCGGGGGGGTGACACAGATACGCAGTATTTT,CSAFRGGDTDTQYF
TRBD1,TRBJ1-5,TRBV20-1,-,TGCAGTGCTGTCGTCCAGGGGGCTGATCAGCCCCAGCATTTT,CSAVVQGADQPQHF
TRBD1,TRBJ2-7,TRBV4-2,-,TGTGCCAGCAGCCAGTTCCCCTCCGGGACAGGGGCCTACGAGCAGTACTTC,CASSQFPSGTGAYEQYF
TRBD1,TRBJ2-5,TRBV7-2,-,TGTGCCAGCAGCCCCCGGACAGGGAGGAATCGTGGTGAGCAGTACTTC,CASSPRTGRNRGEQYF
-,TRBJ2-5,TRBV9,-,TGTGCCAGCAGCGTACCAGGCTCGGGGACCCAGTACTTC,CASSVPGSGTQYF
TRBD2,TRBJ2-3,TRBV24-1,few,TGTGCCACCAGTGACCCCGGGACTAGCGGTTCAGATACGCAGTATTTT,CATSDPGTSGSDTQYF
-,TRBJ1-2,TRBV29-1,-,TGCAGCGTCGCCTCAAGTAGGGACGGCTACACCTTC,CSVASSRDGYTF
-,TRBJ2-7,TRBV14,-,TGTGCCAGCAGCCAAGTATTACTCCGAGGGCAGTACTTC,CASSQVLLRGQYF
TRBD1,TRBJ2-7,TRBV5-1,-,TGCGCCAGCAGCAACGGATTTGATGGACAGGGAGCCTACGAGCAGTACTTC,CASSNGFDGQGAYEQYF
-,TRBJ2-3,TRBV28,-,TGTGCCAGCAGCTCCACAGGGAGGAGTACGCAGTATTTT,CASSSTGRSTQYF
TRBD2,TRBJ2-5,TRBV7-2,-,TGTGCCAGCAGCCCCCGGCGGGGGGCACTAGCGGGGGGACAAGAGACCCAGTACTTC,CASSPRRGALAGGQETQYF
-,TRBJ1-2,TRBV7-2,few,TGTGCCAGCAGCTTAGTTGCGAATATCAACTATGGCTACACCTTC,CASSLVANINYGYTF
-,TRBJ1-1,TRBV5-8,few,TGTGCCAGCAGCTTGGGCTGGGGGCGATACGTGGGATCTAGATCCACTGAAGCTTTCTTT,CASSLGWGRYVGSRSTEAFF
-,TRBJ1-5,TRBV2,-,TGTGCCAGCAGTGAGTGGGGCGGCGAGCAGCCCCAGCATTTT,CASSEWGGEQPQHF
-,TRBJ1-2,TRBV21-1,-,TGTGCCAGCGGGGCGGGTCACTATGGCTACACCTTC,CASGAGHYGYTF
-,TRBJ2-7,TRBV7-7,-,TGTGCCAGCAGCTTATTGGACAGTCCCGACTACGAGCAGTACTTC,CASSLLDSPDYEQYF
-,TRBJ2-7,TRBV7-8,few,TGTGCCAGCAGAAGTGGACCAGGGCCCCAGCAGTACTTC,CASRSGPGPQQYF
TRBD1,TRBJ2-7,TRBV7-9,-,TGTGCCAGCAGCTTGATGACAGGGCTAAACTACGAGCAGTACTTC,CASSLMTGLNYEQYF